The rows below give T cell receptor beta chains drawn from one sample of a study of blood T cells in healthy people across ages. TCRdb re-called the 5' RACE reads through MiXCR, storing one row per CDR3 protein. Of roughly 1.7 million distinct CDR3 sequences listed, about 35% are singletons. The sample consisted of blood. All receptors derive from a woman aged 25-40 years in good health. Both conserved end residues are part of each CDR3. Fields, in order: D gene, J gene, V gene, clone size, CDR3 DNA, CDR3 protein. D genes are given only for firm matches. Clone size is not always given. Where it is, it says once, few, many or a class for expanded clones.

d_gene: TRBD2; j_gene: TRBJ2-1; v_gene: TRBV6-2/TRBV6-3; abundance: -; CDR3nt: TGTGCCAGCAGTAAAGCGGGACTAGCCAATGAGCAGTTCTTC; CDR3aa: CASSKAGLANEQFF
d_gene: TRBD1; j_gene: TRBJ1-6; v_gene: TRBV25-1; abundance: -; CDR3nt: TGTGCCAGCAGAGCCGACAGGGGGCTCAATTCACCCCTCCACTTT; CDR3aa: CASRADRGLNSPLHF
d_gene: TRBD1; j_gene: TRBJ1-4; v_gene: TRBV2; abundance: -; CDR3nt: TGTGCCAGCAGTGAAGGGAGACAGGGCGAAAAACTGTTTTTT; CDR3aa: CASSEGRQGEKLFF
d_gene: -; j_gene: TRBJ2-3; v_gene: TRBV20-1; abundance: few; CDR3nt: TGCAGTGCTAGACCCCACACAGATACGCAGTATTTT; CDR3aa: CSARPHTDTQYF
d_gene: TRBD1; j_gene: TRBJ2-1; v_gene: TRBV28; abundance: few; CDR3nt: TGTGCCAGCAGAACCCCTGGGACAGAGCGCAATGAGCAGTTCTTC; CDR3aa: CASRTPGTERNEQFF
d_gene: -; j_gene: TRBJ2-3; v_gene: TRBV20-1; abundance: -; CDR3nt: TGCAGTGCTAGAGATCTAAGGGGTCCTCCCTTAGATACGCAGTATTTT; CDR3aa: CSARDLRGPPLDTQYF
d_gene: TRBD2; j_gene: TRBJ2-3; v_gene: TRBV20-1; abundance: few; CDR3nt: TGCAGTGCTCGCGGGGGAATAATTAGCACAGATACGCAGTATTTT; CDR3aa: CSARGGIISTDTQYF
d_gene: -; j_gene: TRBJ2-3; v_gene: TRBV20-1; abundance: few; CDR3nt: TGCAGTGCTCCAGACTCGCGGTGGGCCCGGGATACGCAGTATTTT; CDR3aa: CSAPDSRWARDTQYF
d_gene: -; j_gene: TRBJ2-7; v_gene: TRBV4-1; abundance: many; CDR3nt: TGCGCCAGCAGTCGCGGTATGGTGACCTACGAGCAGTACTTC; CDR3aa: CASSRGMVTYEQYF
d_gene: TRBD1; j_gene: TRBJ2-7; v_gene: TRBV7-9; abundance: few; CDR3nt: TGTGCCAGCAGCCAGGGACAGACAACCTACGAGCAGTACTTC; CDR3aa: CASSQGQTTYEQYF
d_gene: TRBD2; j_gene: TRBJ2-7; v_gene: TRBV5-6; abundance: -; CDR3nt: TGTGCCAGCAGCCTCGGACTAGCGCGCAACGAGCAGTACTTC; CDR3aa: CASSLGLARNEQYF